These 11 T cell receptor beta chains were all obtained from the same sample, sequenced in a study of blood T cells in healthy people across ages. Primers used in a second PCR of roughly 7 to 12 cycles were a sample-barcoded 5' primer and a J-beta primer mix. MiXCR, applied by TCRdb to the 5' RACE reads, yields one record per CDR3 protein. The sample comprises almost 800,000 distinct CDR3 sequences, about 62% of which are singletons, and 22% rests with the top ten. Sequencing input: blood. These receptors came from a man aged 25 to 45 in good health.

The V gene is TRBV25-1, the J gene TRBJ1-2; D gene ambiguous. V lost 0 bases, J lost 6 bases, and 11 bases lay in between. The CDR3 loop spans 14 amino acids. The V gene's germline CDR1 is MGHDK and CDR2 SYGVNS. CDR3 sequence: CASSEYGEPHGYTF. CDR3 sequence (DNA): TGTGCCAGCAGTGAATACGGAGAGCCTCATGGCTACACCTTC.

V usage is TRBV20-1 and J usage is TRBJ1-1; D unresolved. The CDR3 runs 12 residues. The germline V and J ends were trimmed by 5 bases and 1 base, with 8 bases remaining between them. The germline CDR1 and CDR2 sequences are DFQATT and SNEGSKA (reference sequence). The CDR3 protein is CSAYGPNTEAFF. The CDR3 bases are TGCAGTGCTTACGGGCCGAACACTGAAGCTTTCTTT.

This rearrangement joins TRBV20-1 to TRBJ2-5, with D possibly TRBD1 on 6 matching bases. Trimming took 3 bases from V and 7 from J, leaving 15 bases between them. The CDR3 length is 13 residues. The germline V gene has CDR1 DFQATT and CDR2 SNEGSKA (reference sequence). The CDR3: CSARDSIRGTQYF. DNA for the CDR3: TGCAGTGCTAGGGACAGTATACGAGGGACCCAGTACTTC.

The chain uses TRBV6-1 and TRBJ1-2; D is possibly TRBD1 (6 bases). CDR1 MNHNS and CDR2 SASEGT come from the germline V gene. V was cut by 8 bases and J by 5 bases, with 18 bases left in between. The CDR3 runs to 14 residues. The CDR3 loop is CASGYPQGYYGYTF. CDR3 in DNA: TGTGCCAGCGGCTACCCACAGGGATATTATGGCTACACCTTC.

This clonotype was recorded many times. The chain is built from TRBV12-3 or TRBV12-4 and TRBJ1-6, with D possibly TRBD1 on 6 matching bases. The V and J ends lost 5 bases and 9 bases respectively, with 8 bases between them. The CDR3 spans 12 residues. CDR3 coding DNA: TGTGCCAGCAGTCTAGGGGGTTCACCCCTCCACTTT. Translation: CASSLGGSPLHF.

This clonotype was detected only a few times. The chain joins TRBV29-1 to TRBJ2-5; 8 nucleotides agree with TRBD1. Germline V gene sequence: CDR1 SQVTM, CDR2 ANQGSEA. With 7 bases clipped from V and 9 bases from J, the junction kept 10 bases outside the gene matches. This CDR3 is built from 12 residues. CDR3 nucleotides: TGCAGCGCGACAGGGGCTGGCGGGGCCCAGTACTTC. Encoded protein: CSATGAGGAQYF.

The gene calls are TRBV6-1 and TRBJ2-5; D might be TRBD1 or TRBD2, each matching 5 bases. The CDR3 contains 14 residues. Germline CDR1 is MNHNS and CDR2 is SASEGT. The V gene lost 4 bases and the J gene lost 2 bases, with 11 bases spanning the gap. Here the CDR3 DNA reads TGTGCCAGCAGTGCGGGACGGAGACAAGAGACCCAGTACTTC. This codes for CASSAGRRQETQYF.

The V call is TRBV11-1, the J call TRBJ2-2; D unclear. Trimming pared 5 bases from V and 1 base from J, leaving 8 bases between. CDR1 SGHAT and CDR2 FQDESV come from the germline V gene (reference sequence). CDR3 length: 14 amino acids. CDR3 sequence (DNA): TGTGCCAGCAGCCTTGACAAGAACACCGGGGAGCTGTTTTTT. Protein: CASSLDKNTGELFF.

The chain uses TRBV5-1 and TRBJ1-2; perhaps TRBD1 as D (5 bases). This CDR3 is built from 17 residues. With 3 bases removed from V and 2 bases from J, the gap between germline ends came to 20 bases. From germline, CDR1 is SGHRS and CDR2 YFSETQ. CDR3 DNA: TGCGCCAGCAGCTCTCGCGTACGTACAGGAGGGAACTATGGCTACACCTTC. This codes for CASSSRVRTGGNYGYTF.

The chain employs TRBV7-2 and TRBJ2-7; possibly TRBD2 for D (6 bases). The CDR3 runs to 14 residues. With 2 bases removed from V and 5 bases from J, the gap between germline ends came to 13 bases. Germline V CDR1 and CDR2: SGHTA, FQGNSA. For the CDR3, the DNA is TGTGCCAGCAGCTTAATGGAGGGTAGCGACGAGCAGTACTTC. It is translated as CASSLMEGSDEQYF.

This clonotype showed up many times. The V call is TRBV10-3, the J call TRBJ2-5; D is unclear. This CDR3 comprises 13 residues. Trimming removed 3 bases from V and 5 bases from J, with 10 bases in between. Germline CDR1 ENHRY, CDR2 SYGVKD. This CDR3 reads CAISDQIGETQYF. CDR3 nucleotides: TGTGCCATCAGTGACCAAATAGGCGAGACCCAGTACTTC.